This T cell receptor beta chain appears in the sequencing data of a study of T cell responses to AZD1222 COVID-19 vaccine. Findings and limits, study-wide: An increase in Spike-specific TCR breadth and depth was observed after two AZD1222 doses.

Assay: immunoSEQ multiplex PCR; the TCRdb copy retains only in-frame clones and omits some. Of about 100,000 clones detected, 80% to 90% appear once; the ten largest clones hold 3% to 3.5%. Germline V gives CDR1 SGHDN, CDR2 FVKESK. V was cut by 2 bases and J by 3 bases, with 7 bases left in between. This CDR3 contains 13 residues. As to this clone: The antigen remains undetermined.

This receptor was identified in an adult in good health. Material: peripheral blood, obtained on day 0 of AZD1222 vaccination. The chain recombines TRBV14 with TRBJ1-1; no reliable D call. This CDR3 is CASSQFGDTEAFF. The CDR3 coding sequence is TGTGCCAGCAGCCAATTTGGGGACACTGAAGCTTTCTTT.